This T cell receptor (beta chain) originates from a study of blood T cell repertoires in COVID-19. Per the original methods: Amplification from reference gene primers served as the basis for estimated nucleated cell counts. Libraries were prepared by immunoSEQ multiplex PCR; TCRdb keeps only in-frame clonotypes and omits some of them. The D gene and trimming were derived from the DNA, and the V and J assignments and clone size from that table. In the table there are about 360,000 clones, around 87% of which are singletons. Sequenced material: peripheral blood. The sequence was collected from a human donor in a cohort sampled during active COVID-19.

The chain's CDR3 is CAWSPGTGIDYGYTF. CDR3 DNA: TGTGCCTGGAGTCCAGGGACAGGGATTGACTATGGCTACACCTTC. The chain is built from TRBV30 and TRBJ1-2, with 9 bases matching TRBD1. Trimming at V came to 2 bases and at J to 3 bases, leaving 7 bases not matched to a gene. The CDR3 runs 15 residues. The V gene's germline CDR1 is GTSNPN and CDR2 SVGIG (reference sequence).